Sequencing of this T cell receptor (beta chain) was carried out in a study of blood T cells in healthy people across ages. Per germline, CDR1 SGHTA and CDR2 FQGTGA. CDR3 size: 15 residues. Deletions cut 4 bases from V and 0 bases from J, with 11 bases between. This clonotype showed up many times. Its matching antigen is unknown. Combining a sample-barcoded 5' primer with a J-beta primer mix, a second PCR ran for roughly 6 to 12 cycles. Each TCR beta cDNA got a 12-nucleotide random molecular identifier. Paired-end reads containing CDR3 totaled no fewer than 2.5 million for each sample. TCRdb independently ran MiXCR on the 5' RACE reads; one entry per CDR3 protein. The sample consists of about 1.5 million distinct CDR3 sequences, roughly 43% of them appearing once. Findings and limits, study-wide: The fall in TCR beta diversity per million T cells was roughly linear with age.

The chain has TRBV7-3 and TRBJ2-3; weak D call: TRBD2 (6 bases). This receptor was taken from a young woman in good health. The sample comprised blood. CDR3 region: CASSSSEFSTDTQYF. As DNA, the CDR3 is TGTGCCAGCAGCTCTAGCGAGTTTAGCACAGATACGCAGTATTTT.